These 26 T cell receptor beta chains originate from one sample sequenced in a study of T cell repertoires in cytomegalovirus infection. TCRdb ran MiXCR on the reads and lists one entry per CDR3 protein. The sample shows 900,000 to 950,000 distinct CDR3 sequences, under 40% of them seen only once. The antigens these receptors bind are not known. This specimen consisted of cultured CD8+ T cells from PBMCs, obtained from culture after CMV antigen stimulation. The receptors derive from a human donor in good health (CMV status not recorded). Some clones in this sample may be carry-over from other donors' samples.

The V call is TRBV3-1, the J call TRBJ2-4, with TRBD1 identical over 7 bases. V dropped 5 bases and J dropped 0; count of bases not matched to a gene: 19. This CDR3 spans 20 amino acids. CDR1 is LGHDT, CDR2 YNNKEL, per germline (reference sequence). CDR3 coding DNA: TGTGCCAGCAGCGGATGGGTGGGACAGACGAAAACTAAAGCCAAAAACATTCAGTACTTC. Translating gives CASSGWVGQTKTKAKNIQYF.

This rearrangement joins TRBV10-3 to TRBJ2-6; D call uncertain. The CDR3 is 12 residues long. Germline V gives CDR1 ENHRY, CDR2 SYGVKD. Trimming removed 11 bases at V and 4 bases at J, with 9 bases between. The chain's CDR3 is CAVRGGANVLTF. The CDR3 bases are TGTGCCGTCCGTGGGGGGGCCAACGTCCTGACTTTC.

This clonotype was seen only a few times. This sequence joins TRBV19 and TRBJ2-1, with D perhaps TRBD1 (5 bases). The CDR3 loop spans 14 amino acids. The germline V and J ends were trimmed by 7 bases and 2 bases, with 12 bases remaining between them. Germline V gene data show CDR1 as LNHDA and CDR2 as SQIVND (reference sequence). This CDR3 is CASTPGLPYNEQFF. In nucleotides, the CDR3 is TGTGCCAGTACCCCAGGGCTTCCCTACAATGAGCAGTTCTTC.

V usage is TRBV27 and J usage is TRBJ1-1; D is possibly TRBD1 (5 bases). The V end was cut by 6 bases, the J end by 4 bases, with 18 bases between. This CDR3 region has 15 residues. The germline V gene has CDR1 MNHEY and CDR2 SMNVEV (reference sequence). The CDR3 coding sequence is TGTGCCAGCAGCCCGTTTTGGGGGGATAGCACTGAAGCTTTCTTT. It yields the protein CASSPFWGDSTEAFF.

In regard to this clonotype: One base away lies a much larger clone, so this may be a sequencing read error. The chain carries TRBV6-8 and TRBJ1-2, with a weak D call TRBD1 (5 bases). This CDR3 is 15 amino acids long. Germline CDR1 and CDR2: MNHGY and SAAAGT. The CDR3: CASFQPGTQFYGCTF. The CDR3 DNA follows: TGTGCCAGCTTTCAACCCGGGACGCAATTTTATGGCTGCACCTTC.

CDR3 nucleotide sequence: TGTGCCACCGGAGTCAGTGGGCGCAATGAGCAGTTCTTC. The encoded protein is CATGVSGRNEQFF. The chain employs TRBV15 and TRBJ2-1; D unresolved. CDR3 size: 13 residues. Trimming took off 8 bases at V and 6 bases at J, with 14 bases between the two ends. The germline V gene has CDR1 LNHNV and CDR2 YYDKDF (reference sequence).

This clonotype was counted only a few times. The rearrangement links TRBV29-1 to TRBJ1-3; D ambiguous. The CDR3 loop spans 11 amino acids. Between the trimmed V and J ends, which lost 8 bases and 0 bases, there was a span of 5 bases. In germline, CDR1 is SQVTM, CDR2 ANQGSEA. Here the CDR3 DNA reads TGCAGCTTATACTCTGGAAACACCATATATTTT. This codes for CSLYSGNTIYF.

This clonotype has a handful of counts. The rearrangement joins TRBV6-1 to TRBJ1-5; D perhaps matches TRBD1 (5 bases). Looked up from germline, CDR1 is MNHNS and CDR2 is SASEGT. This CDR3 has 18 amino acids. V dropped 5 bases and J dropped 0 bases, with 20 bases sitting between them. The CDR3 DNA is TGTGCCAGCAGTCCGGAGGAAGACAGTTCTTATAGCAATCAGCCCCAGCATTTT. Translation gives CASSPEEDSSYSNQPQHF.

At least ten counts were recorded for this clonotype. The chain employs TRBV7-6 and TRBJ2-5, with TRBD2 matching 7 bases. The CDR3 has 15 amino acids. CDR1 is SGHVS and CDR2 is FNYEAQ in the germline V gene. The J segment lost 2 bases and the V segment lost 5 bases, leaving 8 bases of the junction unmatched. CDR3 sequence: CASSTWGGEQETQYF. The CDR3 bases are TGTGCCAGCAGCACCTGGGGGGGTGAACAAGAGACCCAGTACTTC.

This clonotype was counted a few times. The rearrangement uses TRBV6-6 and TRBJ1-1; possible D gene TRBD1, 6 bases. Trimming took 5 bases from V and 7 from J, leaving 17 bases between them. The germline V gene encodes CDR1 MNHNY and CDR2 SVGAGI (reference sequence). The CDR3 extends over 14 amino acids. In DNA form, the CDR3 reads TGTGCCAGCAGTCCGTTTCGGGGGGCGGTTGAAGCTTTCTTT. It translates to CASSPFRGAVEAFF.

This clonotype was counted a few times. The CDR3 DNA reads TGTGCTAGTGGTTTGATTGGAAACACCATATATTTT. The encoded protein is CASGLIGNTIYF. The chain carries TRBV12-5 and TRBJ1-3; D is undetermined. With 2 bases removed from V and 3 bases from J, the gap between germline ends came to 2 bases. The CDR3 runs to 12 residues. The V gene's germline CDR1 is LGHNT and CDR2 FRNRAP.

This clonotype has a handful of counts. This sequence joins TRBV12-3 or TRBV12-4 and TRBJ1-5, with TRBD1 matching over 8 bases. The CDR3 is 15 amino acids. With 6 bases clipped from V and 4 bases from J, the junction kept 8 bases outside the gene matches. The CDR3 region has the DNA TGTGCCAGCAGGATCGGGACAGGCGATAATCAGCCCCAGCATTTT. This translates into CASRIGTGDNQPQHF.

This clonotype was seen at least ten times. The chain couples TRBV7-6 to TRBJ2-5; D is possibly TRBD2 (6 bases). V shed 5 bases and J shed 8 bases, with 15 bases lying between them. From germline, CDR1 is SGHVS and CDR2 FNYEAQ. CDR3 size: 13 residues. CDR3 loop: CASSPRLAGTQYF. In DNA form, the CDR3 reads TGTGCCAGCAGCCCACGCCTCGCGGGAACCCAGTACTTC.

Comments on this clonotype: A much larger clone lies a single base off, so this may be a read error. The chain links TRBV12-3 or TRBV12-4 to TRBJ1-1, with D hard to call. CDR3 length equals 13 residues. In DNA form, the CDR3 reads TGTGCCAACAGTTTTGGAGAGAACACTGAAGCTTTCTTT. Translating gives CANSFGENTEAFF.

This clonotype appeared a few times. The rearrangement links TRBV6-1 to TRBJ2-7, with a weak D call TRBD1 (5 bases). This CDR3 region has 14 residues. Trimming took off 3 bases at V and 3 bases at J, with 12 bases between the two ends. CDR1 is MNHNS, CDR2 SASEGT, per germline. The CDR3 here is CASSERTPDYEQYF. The CDR3 DNA reads as TGTGCCAGCAGTGAGCGGACACCGGACTACGAGCAGTACTTC.

In this sample, this clonotype turned up a few times. The chain combines TRBV10-3 with TRBJ2-1, with 9 bases lining up with TRBD2. The ends lost 6 bases at V and 10 bases at J; junction bases unmatched: 16. The CDR3 length is 16 residues. Germline V gives CDR1 ENHRY, CDR2 SYGVKD. The CDR3 region has the DNA TGTGCCATCAGGCCTCCCTCGGGGCGGGGGGGTGACGAGCAGTTCTTC. Encoded protein: CAIRPPSGRGGDEQFF.

V is TRBV7-8 and J is TRBJ2-4; 8 bases match TRBD2. Germline V gives CDR1 SGHVS, CDR2 FQNEAQ. The CDR3 length is 17 residues. The V and J ends lost 1 base and 1 base, in that order; junction bases with no gene match: 6. The CDR3 spells CASSLGSGAEAKNIQYF. The CDR3 DNA reads TGTGCCAGCAGCTTAGGTAGCGGGGCGGAGGCCAAAAACATTCAGTACTTC.

This clonotype has a single count. The chain is built from TRBV5-1 and TRBJ2-5, with a weak D call TRBD1 (5 bases). Germline-derived CDR1 and CDR2 are SGHRS and YFSETQ. The CDR3 has 14 residues. V lost 0 bases to trimming and J lost 4 bases, with 10 bases between them. The CDR3, as DNA: TGCGCCAGCAGCTTGGCGTCAGGGCGAGAGACCCAGTACTTC. This gives the protein CASSLASGRETQYF.

This clonotype was detected only a few times. The V gene is TRBV5-4, the J gene TRBJ1-1; tentative D call: TRBD1 (6 bases). Germline V CDR1 and CDR2: SGHNT, YYREEE (reference sequence). V was shortened by 0 bases and J by 3 bases, with 21 bases between the two germline ends. The length of the CDR3 is 18 residues. As DNA, the CDR3 is TGTGCCAGCAGCTTGGAAATAGCGCGAGGGGGGTGGGACACTGAAGCTTTCTTT. Residues: CASSLEIARGGWDTEAFF.

The V call is TRBV6-5, the J call TRBJ2-1; no clear D. The germline CDR1 and CDR2 sequences are MNHEY and SVGAGI. Trimming shortened V by 3 bases and J by 5 bases, and 8 bases separated the two germline ends. The CDR3 has 13 amino acids. The CDR3 nucleotides are TGTGCCAGCAGTTATAAGATGGACAATGAGCAGTTCTTC. Amino acid sequence: CASSYKMDNEQFF.

This rearrangement joins TRBV7-9 to TRBJ2-2; 10 nucleotides line up with TRBD1. Germline V gene sequence: CDR1 SEHNR, CDR2 FQNEAQ (reference sequence). The J segment lost 5 bases and the V segment lost 6 bases, leaving 9 bases of the junction unmatched. The CDR3 runs 16 residues. CDR3 in amino acids: CASRSKGQGRTGELFF. The CDR3 coding sequence is TGTGCCAGCAGATCCAAGGGACAGGGGCGAACCGGGGAGCTGTTTTTT.

This chain joins TRBV6-2 or TRBV6-3 and TRBJ1-1; the D gene is possibly TRBD1 (5 bases). The CDR3 spans 16 residues. The V gene lost 0 bases and the J gene lost 3 bases, with 14 bases spanning the gap. Germline V gene lookup returns CDR1 MNHEY and CDR2 SVGEGT. DNA of the CDR3: TGTGCCAGCAGTTACTCGAGATCAGGGACGGACACTGAAGCTTTCTTT. Its translation: CASSYSRSGTDTEAFF.

CDR3 protein: CASSEGGTNTEAFF. CDR3 sequence (DNA): TGTGCCAGCAGTGAAGGAGGGACTAACACTGAAGCTTTCTTT. The chain carries TRBV6-1 and TRBJ1-1; tentatively, D is TRBD1 (5 bases). Germline-derived CDR1 and CDR2 are MNHNS and SASEGT. Between the trimmed V and J ends, which lost 1 base and 2 bases, there was a span of 8 bases. The CDR3 is made up of 14 amino acids.

Concerning this clonotype: The junction departs from the called germline gene at one end, perhaps through a read error. The rearrangement uses TRBV7-6 and TRBJ2-5; tentatively, D is TRBD2 (6 bases). Germline V CDR1 and CDR2: SGHVS, FNYEAQ. CDR3 length: 15 residues. CDR3 region: CASSLGAGSQETQYF. Here the CDR3 DNA reads TGTGCTAGCAGCTTAGGAGCGGGCAGCCAAGAGACCCAGTACTTC.

The chain recombines TRBV6-1 with TRBJ1-2; D possibly corresponds to TRBD1 (5 bases). Germline assignment: CDR1 MNHNS and CDR2 SASEGT. The CDR3 loop spans 14 amino acids. Between the trimmed V and J ends, which lost 1 base and 3 bases, there was a span of 9 bases. As DNA, the CDR3 is TGTGCCAGCAGTGAAGATATGGGGGACTATGGCTACACCTTC. This gives the protein CASSEDMGDYGYTF.

This clonotype was counted a single time. A much larger clone sits a single nucleotide away, making a read error possible. No conserved phenylalanine or tryptophan is present at the end of the CDR3, so a read error is the likely explanation. The rearrangement joins TRBV7-8 to TRBJ1-5; 8 bases agree with TRBD1. The CDR3 length is 14 residues. Per germline, CDR1 SGHVS and CDR2 FQNEAQ. Germline trimming cut 6 bases from V and 11 bases from J; bases unmatched to any gene: 12. CDR3 DNA sequence: TGTGCCAGCAGATCCGACAGGGGTGGGGGGGCCCAGCATTCT. Residues: CASRSDRGGGAQHS.